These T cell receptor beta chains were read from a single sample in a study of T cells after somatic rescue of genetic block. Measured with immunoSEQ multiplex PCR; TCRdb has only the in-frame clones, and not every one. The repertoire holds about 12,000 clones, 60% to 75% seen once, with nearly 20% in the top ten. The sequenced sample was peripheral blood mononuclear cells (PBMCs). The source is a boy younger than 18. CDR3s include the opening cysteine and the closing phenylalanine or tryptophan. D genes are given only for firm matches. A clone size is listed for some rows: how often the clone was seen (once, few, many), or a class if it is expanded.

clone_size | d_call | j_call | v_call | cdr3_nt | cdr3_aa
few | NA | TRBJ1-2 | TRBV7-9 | TGTGCCAGCAGCTTGTCAGGGATACGGAACTATGGCTACACCTTC | CASSLSGIRNYGYTF
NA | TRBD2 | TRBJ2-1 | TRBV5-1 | TGCGCCAGCAGCGCGCCGGGACTAGCGGGGGGGCACAATGAGCAGTTCTTC | CASSAPGLAGGHNEQFF
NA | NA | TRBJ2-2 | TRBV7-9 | TGTGCCAGCAGCTTACACGTGGGGAACACCGGGGAGCTGTTTTTT | CASSLHVGNTGELFF
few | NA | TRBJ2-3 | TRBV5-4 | TGTGCCAGCAGCTTGGTAAAAAGCACAGATACGCAGTATTTT | CASSLVKSTDTQYF
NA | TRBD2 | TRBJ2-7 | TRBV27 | TGTGCCAGCACCCGCCGAGGACTAGCGGGGGGTCCCTACGAGCAGTACTTC | CASTRRGLAGGPYEQYF
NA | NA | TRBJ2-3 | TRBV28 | TGTGCCAGCGGGGGTCGAGGGCAGTATTTT | CASGGRGQYF
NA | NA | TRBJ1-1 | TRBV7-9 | TGTGCCAGCAGCTTGATGACAGGAGTGAACACTGAAGCTTTCTTT | CASSLMTGVNTEAFF
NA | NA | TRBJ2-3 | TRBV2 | TGTGCCGGGATGGGTTTTAGCACAGATACGCAGTATTTT | CAGMGFSTDTQYF
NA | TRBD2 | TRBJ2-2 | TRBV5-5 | TGTGCCAGCAGCACCCGACTAGCGGGAGTAACCGGGGAGCTGTTTTTT | CASSTRLAGVTGELFF
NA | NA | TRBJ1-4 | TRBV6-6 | TGTGCCAGCAAGGGACGGCAGGTGGGAGAAAAACTGTTTTTT | CASKGRQVGEKLFF
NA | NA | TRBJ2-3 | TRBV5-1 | TGCGCCAGCAGCTTGATGGGGGCTGGGACAGATACGCAGTATTTT | CASSLMGAGTDTQYF
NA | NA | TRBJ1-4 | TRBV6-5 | TGTGCCAGCAGAGGGGGGGTGGAAAAACTGTTTTTT | CASRGGVEKLFF
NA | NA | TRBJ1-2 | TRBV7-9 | TGTGCCAGCAGCCGCTTCCGGGGGAATGTCAATGGCTACACCTTC | CASSRFRGNVNGYTF
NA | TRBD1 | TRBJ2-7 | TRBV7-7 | TGTGCCAGCAGCTTAGGGACAGGGGTTGGGGAGCAGTACTTC | CASSLGTGVGEQYF
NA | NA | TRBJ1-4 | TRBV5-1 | TGCGCCAGCAGCTTGGGGGGTGTTAATGAAAAACTGTTTTTT | CASSLGGVNEKLFF
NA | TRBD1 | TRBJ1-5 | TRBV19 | TGTGCCAGTAGTAGACTGGACAGGGCGGGGCAGCCCCAGCATTTT | CASSRLDRAGQPQHF
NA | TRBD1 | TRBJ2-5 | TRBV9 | TGTGCCAGCAGCGTAGAGGCAGGCAGGGGGCGGGAGACCCAGTACTTC | CASSVEAGRGRETQYF
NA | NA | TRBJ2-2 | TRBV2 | TGTGCCAGCAGTGAATGGAACACCGGGGAGCTGTTTTTT | CASSEWNTGELFF
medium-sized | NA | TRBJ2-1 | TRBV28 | TGTGCCAGCAGTACGACCAATGAGCAGTTCTTC | CASSTTNEQFF
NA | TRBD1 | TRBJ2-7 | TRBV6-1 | TGTGCCAGCAGGGCCCTTGGACAGGGGGTGTACGAGCAGTACTTC | CASRALGQGVYEQYF
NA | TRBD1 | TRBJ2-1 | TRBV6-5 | TGTGCCAGCAGTTACCGGGACAGGGTCTACAATGAGCAGTTCTTC | CASSYRDRVYNEQFF
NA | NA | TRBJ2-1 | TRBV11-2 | TGTGCCAGCAGCTTTGGGGCGGGGCTCAATGAGCAGTTCTTC | CASSFGAGLNEQFF
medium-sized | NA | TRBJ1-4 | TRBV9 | TGTGCCAGCAGCGTCGGGATTTTCAATGAAAAACTGTTTTTT | CASSVGIFNEKLFF
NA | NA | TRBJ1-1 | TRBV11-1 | TGTGCCAGCAGCTTAACAGGTAACACTGAAGCTTTCTTT | CASSLTGNTEAFF
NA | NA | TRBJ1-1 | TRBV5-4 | TGTGCCAGCAGCCCCGGACCCCCCGGAGGGACTGAAGCTTTCTTT | CASSPGPPGGTEAFF